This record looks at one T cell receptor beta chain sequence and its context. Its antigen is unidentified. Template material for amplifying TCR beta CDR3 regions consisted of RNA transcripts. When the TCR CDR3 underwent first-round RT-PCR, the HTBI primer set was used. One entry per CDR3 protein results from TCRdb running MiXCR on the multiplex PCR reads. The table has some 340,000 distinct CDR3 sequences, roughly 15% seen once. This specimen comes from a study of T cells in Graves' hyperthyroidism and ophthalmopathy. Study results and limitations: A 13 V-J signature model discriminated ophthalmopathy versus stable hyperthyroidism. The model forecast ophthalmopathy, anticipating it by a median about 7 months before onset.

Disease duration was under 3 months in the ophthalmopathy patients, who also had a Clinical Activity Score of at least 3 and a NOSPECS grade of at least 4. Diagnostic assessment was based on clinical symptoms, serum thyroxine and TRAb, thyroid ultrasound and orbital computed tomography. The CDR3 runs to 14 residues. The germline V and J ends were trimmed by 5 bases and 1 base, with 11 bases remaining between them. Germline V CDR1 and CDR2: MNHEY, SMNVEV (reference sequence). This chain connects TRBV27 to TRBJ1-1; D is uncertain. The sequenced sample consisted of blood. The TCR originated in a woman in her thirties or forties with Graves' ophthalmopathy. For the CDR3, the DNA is TGTGCCAGCAGTGCTAGACTGAAGAACACTGAAGCTTTCTTT. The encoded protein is CASSARLKNTEAFF.